This TCR beta chain is from a study of post-analysis software for immune sequencing data. For the study at large: Courses of disease covered relapsing-remitting, secondary progressive and progressive-relapsing multiple sclerosis. Study-level findings and limits: Relative to controls, patients had several TRBV segments at higher frequency, with TRBV5-6, TRBV5-1 and TRBV20-1 among these. Among multiple sclerosis patients, normalized Chao1 diversity was significantly below that of controls.

Unique-molecular-identifier-tagged TCR beta cDNA libraries were used. When 1 to 10 million T cells were used, they gave 500,000 or so cDNA molecules. TCRdb reprocessed the PCR reads via MiXCR and lists one record per CDR3 protein. The table lists roughly 410,000 distinct CDR3 sequences, roughly 38% of them singletons. As for this clonotype: Its target is unknown.

This CDR3 spans 15 amino acids. Germline CDR1 is LNHDA and CDR2 is SQIVND (reference sequence). The V and J genes are TRBV19 and TRBJ2-7, with D possibly matching TRBD1 (6 bases). The J call may be incorrect, as the DNA end agrees better with TRBJ2-4. Specimen: blood. The sequence derives from a girl between 5 and 17 years old with multiple sclerosis. The CDR3 region has the DNA TGTGCCAGTAGTCTATCTGGACAGCCCAAAAACATTCAGTACTTC. Protein product: CASSLSGQPKNIQYF.